The 11 T cell receptor beta chains below come from one sample, sequenced in a study of blood T cell repertoires in COVID-19. Profiling relied on immunoSEQ multiplex PCR, and the TCRdb table lists in-frame clones only, not all of them. The table has under 200,000 clones, approximately 85% seen once. Sequenced material: peripheral blood. The origin of the receptors is a man in his forties with acute or convalescent COVID-19.

This chain links TRBV10-1 with TRBJ2-1; D perhaps matches TRBD1 (5 bases). V lost 8 bases and J lost 3, with 11 bases in between. CDR1 is WNHNN, CDR2 SYGVQD, per germline (reference sequence). The CDR3 has 13 amino acids. The CDR3 is CASSDDSYNEQFF. The CDR3 DNA follows: TGCGCCAGCTCCGACGACAGCTACAATGAGCAGTTCTTC.

The chain has TRBV10-1 and TRBJ2-1; D may be TRBD2 (6 bases). CDR1 and CDR2 (germline): WNHNN, SYGVQD (reference sequence). Trimming took off 2 bases at V and 3 bases at J, with 14 bases between the two ends. This CDR3 contains 16 residues. Here the CDR3 reads CASSEEGSGYYNEQFF. CDR3 nucleotides: TGCGCCAGCAGTGAGGAGGGTAGCGGATACTACAATGAGCAGTTCTTC.

CDR3 bases: TGCAGTGCTAGTTTCAGGGGGATCGAAGAGACCCAGTACTTC. Its protein product is CSASFRGIEETQYF. The chain recombines TRBV20-1 with TRBJ2-5, with TRBD1 matching 7 bases. V was pared by 3 bases and J by 3 bases, with 7 bases of the junction left unmatched. Germline V gene sequence: CDR1 DFQATT, CDR2 SNEGSKA (reference sequence). The CDR3 is made up of 14 amino acids.

This chain connects TRBV10-3 to TRBJ1-1, with D possibly being TRBD1 (6 bases). V was shortened by 11 bases and J by 3 bases, with 16 bases between the two germline ends. Looked up from germline, CDR1 is ENHRY and CDR2 is SYGVKD. CDR3 length: 13 amino acids. CDR3 sequence: CAVADRRYTEAFF. The CDR3, as DNA: TGTGCCGTAGCCGACAGGCGATACACTGAAGCTTTCTTT.

J is TRBJ2-2 and V is TRBV18; 10 nucleotides agree with TRBD1. Germline V CDR1 and CDR2: KGHSH, LQKENI. The ends lost 6 bases at V and 4 bases at J; junction bases unmatched: 5. There are 15 residues in the CDR3. The CDR3 loop is CASSWDRGTTGELFF. Written as DNA, the CDR3 is TGTGCCAGCTCGTGGGACAGGGGTACCACCGGGGAGCTGTTTTTT.

In this sample, this clone turned up once. This rearrangement joins TRBV5-4 to TRBJ2-1, with 8 positions matching TRBD1. V lost 0 bases, J lost 2 bases, and 4 bases stayed unmatched. Germline CDR1 reads SGHNT; CDR2 reads YYREEE (reference sequence). This CDR3 spans 16 amino acids. DNA for the CDR3: TGTGCCAGCAGCTTGGGGACAGGGTCAACCTACAATGAGCAGTTCTTC. It is translated as CASSLGTGSTYNEQFF.

The chain uses TRBV5-1 and TRBJ2-1; possible D gene TRBD2, 5 bases. CDR3 length: 15 amino acids. V was clipped by 3 bases and J by 5 bases, with 15 bases between them. From germline, CDR1 is SGHRS and CDR2 YFSETQ. CDR3 in amino acids: CASSWVTSTDNEQFF. CDR3 DNA sequence: TGCGCCAGCAGCTGGGTCACTAGTACCGACAATGAGCAGTTCTTC.

The chain recombines TRBV28 with TRBJ1-2; 11 bases are a match to TRBD1. CDR3 length: 16 residues. V was clipped by 6 bases and J by 3 bases; unmatched bases: 9. The V gene's germline CDR1 is MDHEN and CDR2 SYDVKM. The CDR3 nucleotides are TGTGCCAGCAGCCCGGGGGACAGGGGGGGATACTATGGCTACACCTTC. It encodes CASSPGDRGGYYGYTF.

This rearrangement joins TRBV7-8 to TRBJ2-2, with TRBD2 identical over 14 bases. CDR1 and CDR2 (germline): SGHVS, FQNEAQ. V was pared by 5 bases and J by 7 bases, with 9 bases of the junction left unmatched. The CDR3 sequence is 17 residues long. The chain's CDR3 is CASSHPTSGGADGELFF. DNA of the CDR3: TGTGCCAGCAGCCACCCGACTAGCGGGGGGGCCGACGGGGAGCTGTTTTTT. The whole variable domain, remainder taken from reference TRBV7-8 and TRBJ2-2, is GAGVSQSPRYKVAKRGQDVALRCDPISGHVSLFWYQQALGQGPEFLTYFQNEAQLDKSGLPSDRFFAERPEGSVSTLKIQRTQQEDSAVYLCASSHPTSGGADGELFFGEGSRLTVL.

The chain carries TRBV3-1 (or the pseudogene TRBV3-2) and TRBJ2-3; no definite D call. This CDR3 has 15 amino acids. Deletions cut 1 base from V and 2 bases from J, with 10 bases between. CDR1 is LGHDT, CDR2 YNNKEL, per germline (reference sequence). CDR3 protein: CASSQGGFPTDTQYF. The CDR3 DNA sequence: TGTGCCAGCAGCCAAGGAGGTTTTCCCACAGATACGCAGTATTTT.

This sequence joins TRBV27 and TRBJ2-1; 11 bases align to TRBD2. The CDR3 has 14 residues. CDR1 and CDR2 (germline): MNHEY, SMNVEV (reference sequence). With 6 bases clipped from V and 5 bases from J, the junction kept 3 bases outside the gene matches. The CDR3 spells CASRGLAVNNEQFF. The DNA of the CDR3 is TGTGCCAGCAGGGGACTAGCGGTAAACAATGAGCAGTTCTTC.